The rows below give T cell receptor beta chains drawn from one sample of a study of multiple sclerosis patients with progressive multifocal leukoencephalopathy. Some clones are missing from TCRdb's copy, which holds only in-frame ones; the method was immunoSEQ multiplex PCR. The sample shows over 25,000 clones, about 90% of them seen only once. Sequencing used PBMCs, obtained from a patient treated with natalizumab. These receptors all come from a human donor with progressive multifocal leukoencephalopathy. Both conserved end residues are part of each CDR3. Each record gives: CDR3 DNA, CDR3 protein, J gene, V gene, clone size, D gene. D genes are given only for firm matches. Some rows have no size entry. The others give once, few or many, or a class for an expanded clone.

CDR3 DNA: TGTGCCAGTAGTATGGCGGCTAGCGGGAGGTCAGATACGCAGTATTTT; CDR3 protein: CASSMAASGRSDTQYF; J gene: TRBJ2-3; V gene: TRBV19; clone size: once; D gene: TRBD2
CDR3 DNA: TGTGCCAGCAGCCTCAGAGGGCGTACTGAAGCTTTCTTT; CDR3 protein: CASSLRGRTEAFF; J gene: TRBJ1-1; V gene: TRBV11-2; clone size: .; D gene: .
CDR3 DNA: TGTGCCAGTAGTATAACTGTCTGGGTAGAGGATACGCAGTATTTT; CDR3 protein: CASSITVWVEDTQYF; J gene: TRBJ2-3; V gene: TRBV19; clone size: .; D gene: .
CDR3 DNA: TGTGCCAGCAGCTTAGCCCCCACCTACGAGCAGTACTTC; CDR3 protein: CASSLAPTYEQYF; J gene: TRBJ2-7; V gene: TRBV11-2; clone size: once; D gene: .
CDR3 DNA: TGTGCCAGCAGCGCGGGAGGGACCACCCACGAGCAGTACTTT; CDR3 protein: CASSAGGTTHEQYF; J gene: TRBJ2-7; V gene: TRBV7-8; clone size: .; D gene: TRBD2
CDR3 DNA: TGTGCCAGCAGTGCGACTAGCGATGGGCACAATGAGCAGTTCTTC; CDR3 protein: CASSATSDGHNEQFF; J gene: TRBJ2-1; V gene: TRBV6-4; clone size: medium-sized; D gene: TRBD2
CDR3 DNA: TGTGCCAGCAGACTGGGGGGGAACACTGAAGCTTTCTTT; CDR3 protein: CASRLGGNTEAFF; J gene: TRBJ1-1; V gene: TRBV28; clone size: .; D gene: .
CDR3 DNA: TGTGCCAGCAGTCCCACCCGACTAGCGGGGGGCGAGCAGTACTTC; CDR3 protein: CASSPTRLAGGEQYF; J gene: TRBJ2-7; V gene: TRBV27; clone size: .; D gene: TRBD2
CDR3 DNA: TGTGCCAGCAGTTACTCTCGGGGGTACACTGAAGCTTTCTTT; CDR3 protein: CASSYSRGYTEAFF; J gene: TRBJ1-1; V gene: TRBV6-5; clone size: .; D gene: .
CDR3 DNA: TGCGCCAGCAGCGGGGGGATCGGCGCTGAAGCTTTCTTT; CDR3 protein: CASSGGIGAEAFF; J gene: TRBJ1-1; V gene: TRBV5-1; clone size: .; D gene: .
CDR3 DNA: TGTGCTTCACTAGCGGGAGCGGCCGCAGATACACAGTATTTT; CDR3 protein: CASLAGAAADTQYF; J gene: TRBJ2-3; V gene: TRBV2; clone size: .; D gene: TRBD2
CDR3 DNA: TGTGCCAGTAGTATTTTTCTAGGGGAGACCCAGTACTTC; CDR3 protein: CASSIFLGETQYF; J gene: TRBJ2-5; V gene: TRBV19; clone size: once; D gene: .
CDR3 DNA: TGTGCCAGCAGTTGGGTGGGAGATAATTCACCCCTCCACTTT; CDR3 protein: CASSWVGDNSPLHF; J gene: TRBJ1-6; V gene: TRBV28; clone size: .; D gene: .
CDR3 DNA: TGCGCCAGCAGCTTGTATAGCCTCACGAACACTGAAGCTTTCTTT; CDR3 protein: CASSLYSLTNTEAFF; J gene: TRBJ1-1; V gene: TRBV5-1; clone size: .; D gene: .
CDR3 DNA: TGTGCCAGTAGAAATAGCGGGAGGGCCTCTGGCAATGAGCAGTTCTTC; CDR3 protein: CASRNSGRASGNEQFF; J gene: TRBJ2-1; V gene: TRBV19; clone size: once; D gene: TRBD2
CDR3 DNA: TGTGCCAGCAGTTACTCGACGGGCGGGGAGCAGTACTTC; CDR3 protein: CASSYSTGGEQYF; J gene: TRBJ2-7; V gene: TRBV6-6; clone size: .; D gene: .
CDR3 DNA: TGCGCCAGCAGCCGCGGGACAACCCCCTCTGGGGCCAACGTCCTGACTTTC; CDR3 protein: CASSRGTTPSGANVLTF; J gene: TRBJ2-6; V gene: TRBV5-1; clone size: .; D gene: .
CDR3 DNA: TGTGCCAGTAAGAGTGGGGTTTCCAATCAGCCCCAGCATTTT; CDR3 protein: CASKSGVSNQPQHF; J gene: TRBJ1-5; V gene: TRBV27; clone size: few; D gene: .
CDR3 DNA: TGCAGTTGGCTCGGGGGCTTTGAGGAGACCCAGTACTTC; CDR3 protein: CSWLGGFEETQYF; J gene: TRBJ2-5; V gene: TRBV29-1; clone size: .; D gene: .
CDR3 DNA: TGTGCCAGCAGTTACGAGGAGGGACACGGTCGGGTGTGGCAGTACTTC; CDR3 protein: CASSYEEGHGRVWQYF; J gene: TRBJ2-7; V gene: TRBV6-6; clone size: .; D gene: .
CDR3 DNA: TGCGCCAGCAGCCAAGATGGAGGCCGACCAGATCAGCCCCAGCATTTT; CDR3 protein: CASSQDGGRPDQPQHF; J gene: TRBJ1-5; V gene: TRBV4-1; clone size: .; D gene: .
CDR3 DNA: TGTGCCAGTAGCCCTCAGACAGAGTACTATGGCTACACCTTC; CDR3 protein: CASSPQTEYYGYTF; J gene: TRBJ1-2; V gene: TRBV19; clone size: few; D gene: .
CDR3 DNA: TGTGCCTGGAACCCGACAAGCAACTATGGCTACACCTTC; CDR3 protein: CAWNPTSNYGYTF; J gene: TRBJ1-2; V gene: TRBV30; clone size: once; D gene: .
CDR3 DNA: TGCAGCGTTGCGGGTGACGGACGTTTCGGCTACACCTTC; CDR3 protein: CSVAGDGRFGYTF; J gene: TRBJ1-2; V gene: TRBV29-1; clone size: .; D gene: .
CDR3 DNA: TGCGCCAGCAGGACTAGCGGGGCTACCGCCTCGAACACCGGGGAGCTGTTTTTT; CDR3 protein: CASRTSGATASNTGELFF; J gene: TRBJ2-2; V gene: TRBV10-1; clone size: once; D gene: TRBD2
CDR3 DNA: TGTGCCAGCAGTTTATTGGGGGGTACTGAAAAACTGTTTTTT; CDR3 protein: CASSLLGGTEKLFF; J gene: TRBJ1-4; V gene: TRBV28; clone size: .; D gene: .
CDR3 DNA: TGTGCCAGCAGCTCTACTAGCGGGATGAACACCGGGGAGCTGTTTTTT; CDR3 protein: CASSSTSGMNTGELFF; J gene: TRBJ2-2; V gene: TRBV4-2; clone size: .; D gene: TRBD2
CDR3 DNA: TGTGCCAGCACCCCATCCAGGCGGAATAGCACAGATACGCAGTATTTT; CDR3 protein: CASTPSRRNSTDTQYF; J gene: TRBJ2-3; V gene: TRBV7-2; clone size: .; D gene: .
CDR3 DNA: TGTGCCTGGAGTCCATTACTGACAGGGGGCGTAACTGGGGCCAACGTCCTGACTTTC; CDR3 protein: CAWSPLLTGGVTGANVLTF; J gene: TRBJ2-6; V gene: TRBV30; clone size: .; D gene: TRBD1
CDR3 DNA: TGTGCTAGCAGCCCGAGGGGGAGGGTCGGATCACCCCTCCACTTT; CDR3 protein: CASSPRGRVGSPLHF; J gene: TRBJ1-6; V gene: TRBV7-7; clone size: .; D gene: .
CDR3 DNA: TGCGCCAGCAGCCAAGAGGGGGCGACTGAGCAGTTCTTC; CDR3 protein: CASSQEGATEQFF; J gene: TRBJ2-1; V gene: TRBV4-3; clone size: .; D gene: .
CDR3 DNA: TGTGCCAGCAGCTCTCTAGCGGGAAACTCCTACGAGCAGTACTTC; CDR3 protein: CASSSLAGNSYEQYF; J gene: TRBJ2-7; V gene: TRBV13; clone size: .; D gene: TRBD2